The clone carrying this T cell receptor (beta chain) was picked up a small number of times. Its antigen is unidentified. This sample is drawn from a study of cytomegalovirus exposure and HLA in healthy donors. General study findings and limits: V- and J-gene trimming in TCR beta was tied to a missense DCLRE1C variant by an analysis performed later. Listed as cytomegalovirus-associated were 164 TCR beta chains. A reported reduction in N-insertions relative to the roughly 640-donor mean was seen in an Asian-associated ancestry cluster in a later analysis. Most TCR beta V segments were productive about 87% or about 30% of the time in an earlier analysis.

PCR was performed using 60 Vbeta and 13 Jbeta primers. Sequenced by immunoSEQ multiplex PCR; TCRdb stores in-frame clones only, minus some. This sample has approximately 45,000 clones, with around 73% found just once. The source is a woman between 25 and 40 years old in good health and CMV-seronegative. Sequenced material: PBMCs.

The CDR3 coding sequence is TGCGCCAGCGGGGTTGGACAGGACACAACTGAGCAGTTCTTC. As protein: CASGVGQDTTEQFF. The chain combines TRBV5-1 with TRBJ2-1; 7 bases fit TRBD1. Trimming cost V 7 bases and J 9 bases; bases outside gene matches: 13. This CDR3 has 14 residues. Germline V CDR1 and CDR2: SGHRS, YFSETQ.